This record covers a single TCR beta chain. No antigen is known for it. From germline, CDR1 is SGHRS and CDR2 YFSETQ. Trimming cost V 4 bases and J 8 bases; bases outside gene matches: 7. There are 14 residues in the CDR3. Every isolated RNA sample was fully reverse transcribed, so sequencing captured expressed TCRB transcripts. Repertoires were generated with immunoSEQ multiplex PCR, while TCRdb's copy carries only in-frame clones and drops some. The data hold 330,000 or so clones, with 10% to 15% observed a single time. The data are from a study of beta chain features in type 1 diabetes. Study-level points and caveats: Shortening of TCRB CDR3s, moderate but significant, appeared in all four CD4+ subsets of Type 1 diabetes patients.

The receptor comes from a young woman with type 1 diabetes. The V call is TRBV5-1, the J call TRBJ2-2; TRBD1 agrees at 8 bases. Sequencing used naive CD4+ T cells from blood. CDR3 in amino acids: CASSKRQGSGELFF. DNA for the CDR3: TGCGCCAGCAGCAAAAGACAGGGGTCAGGGGAGCTGTTTTTT.